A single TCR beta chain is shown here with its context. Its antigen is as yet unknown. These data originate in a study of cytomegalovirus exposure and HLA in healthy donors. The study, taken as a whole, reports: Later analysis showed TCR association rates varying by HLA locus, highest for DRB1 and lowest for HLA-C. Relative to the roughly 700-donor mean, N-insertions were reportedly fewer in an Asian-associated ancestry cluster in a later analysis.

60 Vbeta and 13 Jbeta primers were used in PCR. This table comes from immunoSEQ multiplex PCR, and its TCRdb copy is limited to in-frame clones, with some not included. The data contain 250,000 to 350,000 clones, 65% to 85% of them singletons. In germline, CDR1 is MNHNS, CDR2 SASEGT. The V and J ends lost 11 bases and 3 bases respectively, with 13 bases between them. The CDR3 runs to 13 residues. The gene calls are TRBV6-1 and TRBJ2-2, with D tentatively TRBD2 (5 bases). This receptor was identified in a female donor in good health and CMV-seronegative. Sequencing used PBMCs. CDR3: CAHTTGDTGELFF. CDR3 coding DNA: TGTGCCCACACGACCGGGGACACCGGGGAGCTGTTTTTT.